These T cell receptor beta chains were read from a single sample in a study of regulatory T cells in long-lasting Graves disease. Using its own MiXCR run on the multiplex PCR reads, TCRdb lists one record per CDR3 protein. The sample carries about 660,000 distinct CDR3 sequences, around 30% recorded once. The specimen was peripheral blood mononuclear cells (PBMCs), collected when the disease was refractory, from a patient treated with antithyroid drugs. Source of these receptors: a female donor with Graves disease. CDR3s include the opening cysteine and the closing phenylalanine or tryptophan. A D gene is named only where the DNA matches it firmly. Size values are once, few and many counts, or a class for expanded clones, and some rows have none.

v_gene	abundance	j_gene	d_gene	CDR3aa	CDR3nt
TRBV18	NA	TRBJ2-7	TRBD2	CASSPPGLAGYEQYF	TGTGCCAGCTCACCACCCGGACTAGCGGGATACGAGCAGTACTTC
TRBV6-1	NA	TRBJ1-1	TRBD1	CASRGLLKDRGRGSEAFF	TGTGCCAGCAGGGGATTGCTGAAGGACAGGGGGCGGGGGTCTGAAGCTTTCTTT
TRBV27	few	TRBJ2-7	NA	CASRGWDEQYF	TGTGCCTCCCGGGGGTGGGACGAGCAGTACTTC
TRBV12-5	many	TRBJ2-5	TRBD2	CASAPGGAHRETQYF	TGTGCTAGTGCCCCGGGGGGGGCGCATAGAGAGACCCAGTACTTC
TRBV13	NA	TRBJ2-7	TRBD2	CASSFWAGGPLEQYF	TGTGCCAGCAGCTTTTGGGCGGGAGGGCCTCTCGAGCAGTACTTC
TRBV2	few	TRBJ1-2	TRBD1	CASSALRGRGYGYTF	TGTGCCAGCAGCGCCCTTAGGGGGCGCGGCTATGGCTACACCTTC
TRBV10-3	many	TRBJ2-5	NA	CAISESGPPAETQYF	TGTGCCATCAGTGAGTCGGGACCCCCAGCGGAGACCCAGTACTTC
TRBV14	NA	TRBJ1-4	NA	CASSSLGATNEKLFF	TGTGCCAGCAGTTCGCTGGGGGCAACTAATGAAAAACTGTTTTTT
TRBV18	NA	TRBJ1-6	NA	CASSEKGGSSPLHF	TGTGCCAGCTCCGAAAAGGGGGGTTCTTCACCCCTCCACTTT
TRBV29-1	few	TRBJ1-1	NA	CSVENAMNTEAFF	TGCAGCGTTGAAAATGCGATGAACACTGAAGCTTTCTTT
TRBV11-2	few	TRBJ1-1	NA	CASSWQRNTEAFF	TGTGCCAGCAGCTGGCAGAGGAACACTGAAGCTTTCTTT
TRBV19	NA	TRBJ2-7	NA	CASSYRGNSYEQYF	TGTGCCAGTAGTTACCGGGGGAACTCCTACGAGCAGTACTTC
TRBV29-1	NA	TRBJ1-4	NA	CSVRLQGAPNEKLFF	TGCAGCGTCCGATTACAGGGTGCGCCTAATGAAAAACTGTTTTTT
TRBV19	NA	TRBJ2-7	TRBD2	CASQREASSYEQYF	TGTGCCAGTCAGCGGGAGGCTAGCTCCTACGAGCAGTACTTC
TRBV30	NA	TRBJ1-2	TRBD1	CAWSVPRDRNYGYTF	TGTGCCTGGAGTGTTCCCCGGGACAGAAACTATGGCTACACCTTC
TRBV2	many	TRBJ2-5	NA	CASRQGIGGETQYF	TGTGCCAGCCGCCAGGGGATAGGCGGGGAGACCCAGTACTTC
TRBV5-1	NA	TRBJ2-6	NA	CASSLDLSGANVLTF	TGCGCCAGCAGCTTGGATCTCTCTGGGGCCAACGTCCTGACTTTC